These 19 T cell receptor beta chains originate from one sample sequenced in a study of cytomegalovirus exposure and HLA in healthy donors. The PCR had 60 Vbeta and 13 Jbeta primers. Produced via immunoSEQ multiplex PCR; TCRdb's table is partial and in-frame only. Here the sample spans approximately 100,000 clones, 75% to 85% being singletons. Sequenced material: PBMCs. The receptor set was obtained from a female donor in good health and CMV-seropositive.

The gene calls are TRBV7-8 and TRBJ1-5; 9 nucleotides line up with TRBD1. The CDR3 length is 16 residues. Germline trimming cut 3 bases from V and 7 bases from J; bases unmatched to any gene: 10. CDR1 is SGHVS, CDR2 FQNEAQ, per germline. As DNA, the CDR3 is TGTGCCAGCAGCTTTCTACCGGGACAGGGAAAACAGCCCCAGCATTTT. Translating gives CASSFLPGQGKQPQHF.

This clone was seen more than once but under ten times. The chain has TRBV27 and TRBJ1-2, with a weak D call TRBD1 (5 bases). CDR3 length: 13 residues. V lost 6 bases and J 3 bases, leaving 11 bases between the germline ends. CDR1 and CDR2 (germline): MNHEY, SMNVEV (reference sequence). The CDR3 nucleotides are TGTGCCAGCAGGTTGCAGGGTGACTATGGCTACACCTTC. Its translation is CASRLQGDYGYTF.

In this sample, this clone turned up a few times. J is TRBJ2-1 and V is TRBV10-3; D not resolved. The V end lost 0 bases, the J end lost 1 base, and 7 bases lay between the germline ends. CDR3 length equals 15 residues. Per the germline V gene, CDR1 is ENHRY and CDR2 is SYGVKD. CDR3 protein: CAISESGLSYNEQFF. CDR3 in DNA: TGTGCCATCAGTGAGTCTGGCTTATCCTACAATGAGCAGTTCTTC.

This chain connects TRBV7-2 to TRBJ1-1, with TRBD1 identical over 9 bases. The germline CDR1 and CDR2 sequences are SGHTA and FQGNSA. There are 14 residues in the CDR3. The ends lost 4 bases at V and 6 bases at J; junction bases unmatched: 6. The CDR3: CASSSGQGRAEAFF. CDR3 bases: TGTGCCAGCAGCTCCGGACAGGGGAGGGCTGAAGCTTTCTTT.

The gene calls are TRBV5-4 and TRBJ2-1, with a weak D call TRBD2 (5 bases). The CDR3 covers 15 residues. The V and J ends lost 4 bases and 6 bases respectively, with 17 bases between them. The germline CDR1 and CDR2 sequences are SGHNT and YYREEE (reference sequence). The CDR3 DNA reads TGTGCCAGCAGCGGGCCGCTGTCTGGAGGCAATGAGCAGTTCTTC. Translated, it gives CASSGPLSGGNEQFF. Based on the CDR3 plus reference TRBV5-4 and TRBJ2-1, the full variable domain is ETGVTQSPTHLIKTRGQQVTLRCSSQSGHNTVSWYQQALGQGPQFIFQYYREEENGRGNFPPRFSGLQFPNYSSELNVNALELDDSALYLCASSGPLSGGNEQFFGPGTRLTVL.

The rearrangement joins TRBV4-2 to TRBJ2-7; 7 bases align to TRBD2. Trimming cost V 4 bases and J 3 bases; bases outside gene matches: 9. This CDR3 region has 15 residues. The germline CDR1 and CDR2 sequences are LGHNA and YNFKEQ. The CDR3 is CASSPLSGPYYEQYF. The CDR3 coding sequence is TGTGCCAGCAGCCCCCTTAGCGGGCCATACTACGAGCAGTACTTC.

CDR3 DNA sequence: TGTGCCAGCAGCCAAGATGCCGGGTACTACAATGAGCAGTTCTTC. It specifies CASSQDAGYYNEQFF. The gene calls are TRBV4-2 and TRBJ2-1; unclear D gene. This CDR3 comprises 15 residues. V dropped 0 bases and J dropped 3 bases, with 9 bases sitting between them. Germline V gene sequence: CDR1 LGHNA, CDR2 YNFKEQ.

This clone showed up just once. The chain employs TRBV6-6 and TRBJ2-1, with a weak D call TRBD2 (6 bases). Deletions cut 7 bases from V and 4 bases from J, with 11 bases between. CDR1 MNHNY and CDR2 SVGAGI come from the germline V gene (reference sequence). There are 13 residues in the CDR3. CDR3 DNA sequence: TGTGCCAGCACCACACGGGGGTACAATGAGCAGTTCTTC. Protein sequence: CASTTRGYNEQFF.

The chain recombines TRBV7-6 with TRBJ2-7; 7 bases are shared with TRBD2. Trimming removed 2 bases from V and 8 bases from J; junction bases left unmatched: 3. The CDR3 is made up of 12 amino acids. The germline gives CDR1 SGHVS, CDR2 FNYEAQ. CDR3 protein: CASSLQGGQQYF. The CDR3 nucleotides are TGTGCCAGCAGCTTACAGGGAGGGCAGCAGTACTTC.

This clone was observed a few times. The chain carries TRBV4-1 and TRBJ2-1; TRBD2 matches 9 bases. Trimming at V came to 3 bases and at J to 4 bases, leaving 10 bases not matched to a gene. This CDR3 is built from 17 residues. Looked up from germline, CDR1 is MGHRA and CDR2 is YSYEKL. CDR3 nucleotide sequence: TGCGCCAGCAGCCAGGTTCTTAGCGGGAGTGGGTACAATGAGCAGTTCTTC. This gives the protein CASSQVLSGSGYNEQFF.

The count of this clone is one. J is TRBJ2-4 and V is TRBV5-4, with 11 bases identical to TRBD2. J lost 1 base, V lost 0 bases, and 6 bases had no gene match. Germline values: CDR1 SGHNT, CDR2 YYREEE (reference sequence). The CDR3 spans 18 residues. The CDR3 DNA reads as TGTGCCAGCAGCTTGGGGCTAGCGGGGGGCGGGGCCAAAAACATTCAGTACTTC. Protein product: CASSLGLAGGGAKNIQYF. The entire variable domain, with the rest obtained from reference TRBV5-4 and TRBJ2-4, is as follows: ETGVTQSPTHLIKTRGQQVTLRCSSQSGHNTVSWYQQALGQGPQFIFQYYREEENGRGNFPPRFSGLQFPNYSSELNVNALELDDSALYLCASSLGLAGGGAKNIQYFGAGTRLSVL.

This CDR3 reads CASSPLRGNTGELFF. In nucleotides, the CDR3 is TGTGCCAGCAGTCCCCTTCGCGGGAACACCGGGGAGCTGTTTTTT. The gene calls are TRBV6-5 and TRBJ2-2; D ambiguous. The V gene's germline CDR1 is MNHEY and CDR2 SVGAGI. CDR3 size: 15 residues. V was shortened by 5 bases and J by 1 base, with 11 bases between the two germline ends.

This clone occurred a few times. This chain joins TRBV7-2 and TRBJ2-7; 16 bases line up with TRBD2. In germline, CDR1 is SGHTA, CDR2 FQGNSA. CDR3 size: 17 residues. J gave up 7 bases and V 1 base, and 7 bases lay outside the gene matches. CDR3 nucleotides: TGTGCCAGCAGCTTAGGGGGGACTAGCGGGGGGGCGAAGGAGCAGTACTTC. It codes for CASSLGGTSGGAKEQYF.

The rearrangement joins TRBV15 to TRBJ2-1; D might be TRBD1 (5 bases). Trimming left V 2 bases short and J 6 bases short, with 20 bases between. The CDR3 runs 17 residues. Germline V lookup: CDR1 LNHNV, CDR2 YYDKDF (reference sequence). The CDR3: CATSRTTVGLTFNEQFF. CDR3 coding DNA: TGTGCCACCAGCAGAACCACCGTGGGGCTGACATTCAATGAGCAGTTCTTC. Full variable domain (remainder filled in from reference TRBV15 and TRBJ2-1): DAMVIQNPRYQVTQFGKPVTLSCSQTLNHNVMYWYQQKSSQAPKLLFHYYDKDFNNEADTPDNFQSRRPNTSFCFLDIRSPGLGDTAMYLCATSRTTVGLTFNEQFFGPGTRLTVL.

The DNA of the CDR3 is TGTGCCAGCAGCGCAGACAGGGTTTTCCAGCCCCAGCATTTT. Translated, it gives CASSADRVFQPQHF. The gene calls are TRBV2 and TRBJ1-5, with 7 bases fitting TRBD1. Germline trimming cut 6 bases from V and 7 bases from J; bases unmatched to any gene: 9. The CDR3 is 14 residues long. The V gene's germline CDR1 is SNHLY and CDR2 FYNNEI.

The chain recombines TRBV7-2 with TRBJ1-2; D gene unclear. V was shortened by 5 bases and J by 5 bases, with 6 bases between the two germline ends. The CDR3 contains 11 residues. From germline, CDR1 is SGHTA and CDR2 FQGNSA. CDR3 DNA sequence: TGTGCCAGCAGCGCTATTTATGGCTACACCTTC. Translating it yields CASSAIYGYTF.

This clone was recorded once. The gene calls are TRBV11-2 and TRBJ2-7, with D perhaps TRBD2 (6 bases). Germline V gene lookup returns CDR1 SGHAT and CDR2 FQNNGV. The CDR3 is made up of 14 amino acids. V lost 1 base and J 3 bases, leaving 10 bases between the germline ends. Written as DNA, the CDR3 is TGTGCCAGCAGCTTAGTCGGGAGTGGCTACGAGCAGTACTTC. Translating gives CASSLVGSGYEQYF.

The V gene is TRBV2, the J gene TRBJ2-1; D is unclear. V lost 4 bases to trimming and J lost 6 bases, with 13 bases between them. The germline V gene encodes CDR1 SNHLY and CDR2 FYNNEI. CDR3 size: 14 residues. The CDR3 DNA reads TGTGCCAGCAGTGTAAGGCAGTCGGGCAATGAGCAGTTCTTC. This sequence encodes CASSVRQSGNEQFF.

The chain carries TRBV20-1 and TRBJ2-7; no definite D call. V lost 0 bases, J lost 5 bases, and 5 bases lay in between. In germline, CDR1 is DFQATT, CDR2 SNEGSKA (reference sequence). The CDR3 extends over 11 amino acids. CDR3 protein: CSARDQNEQYF. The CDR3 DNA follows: TGCAGTGCTAGAGACCAGAACGAGCAGTACTTC.